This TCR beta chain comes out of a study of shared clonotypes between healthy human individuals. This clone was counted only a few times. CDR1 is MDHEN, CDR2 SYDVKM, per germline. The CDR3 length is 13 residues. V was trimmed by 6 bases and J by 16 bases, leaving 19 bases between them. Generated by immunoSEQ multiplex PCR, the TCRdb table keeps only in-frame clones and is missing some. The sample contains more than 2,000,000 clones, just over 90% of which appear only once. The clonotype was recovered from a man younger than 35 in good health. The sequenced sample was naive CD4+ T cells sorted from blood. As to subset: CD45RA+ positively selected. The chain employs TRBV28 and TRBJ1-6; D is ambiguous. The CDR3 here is CASSQTGSSQLHF. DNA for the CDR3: TGTGCCAGCAGCCAAACGGGTAGCAGTCAACTCCACTTT.